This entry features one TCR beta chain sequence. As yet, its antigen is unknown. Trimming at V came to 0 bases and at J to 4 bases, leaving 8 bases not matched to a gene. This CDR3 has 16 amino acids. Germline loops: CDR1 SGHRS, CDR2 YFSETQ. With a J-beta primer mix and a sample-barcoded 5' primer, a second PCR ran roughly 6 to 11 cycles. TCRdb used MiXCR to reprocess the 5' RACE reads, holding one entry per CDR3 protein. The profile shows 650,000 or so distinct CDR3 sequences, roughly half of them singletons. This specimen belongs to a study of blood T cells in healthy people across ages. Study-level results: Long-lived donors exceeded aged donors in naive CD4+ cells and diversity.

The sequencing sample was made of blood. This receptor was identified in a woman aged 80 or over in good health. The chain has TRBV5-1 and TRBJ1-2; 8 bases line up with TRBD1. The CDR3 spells CASSLGRQGTVYGYTF. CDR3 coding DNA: TGCGCCAGCAGCTTGGGGAGACAGGGGACGGTCTATGGCTACACCTTC.